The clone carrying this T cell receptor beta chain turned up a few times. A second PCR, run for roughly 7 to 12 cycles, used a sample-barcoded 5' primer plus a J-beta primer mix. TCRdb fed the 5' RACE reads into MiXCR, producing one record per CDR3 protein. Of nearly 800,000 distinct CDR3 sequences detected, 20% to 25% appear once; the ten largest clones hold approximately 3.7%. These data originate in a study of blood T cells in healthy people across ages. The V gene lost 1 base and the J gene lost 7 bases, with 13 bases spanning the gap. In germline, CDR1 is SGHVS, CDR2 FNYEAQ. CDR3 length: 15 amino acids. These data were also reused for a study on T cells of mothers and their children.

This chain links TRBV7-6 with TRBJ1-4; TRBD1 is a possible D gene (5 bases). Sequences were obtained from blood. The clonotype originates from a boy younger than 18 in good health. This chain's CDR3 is CASSLGPGGCEKLFF. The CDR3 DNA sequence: TGTGCCAGCAGCTTAGGACCTGGGGGTTGTGAAAAACTGTTTTTT.